This T cell receptor (beta chain) came from a study of shared clonotypes between healthy human individuals. Per the germline V gene, CDR1 is WSHSY and CDR2 is SAAADI. V was clipped by 8 bases and J by 2 bases; unmatched bases: 3. This CDR3 has 12 amino acids. Cells designated naive CD8 were CD45RO-negative and were positively selected for CCR7, with terminally differentiated effector memory CD45RA+ cells excluded. Sequenced by immunoSEQ multiplex PCR; TCRdb stores in-frame clones only, minus some. The sample records around 1,900,000 clones, around 93% being singletons. Study-wide results and limits: Relative to clonotypes present in all four donors, those not shared had lower generation probabilities. Large sequencing depth failed to make sorted-subset sequencing complete, rarefaction showed. An anticipated effect of sequencing depth on clonotype sharing among donors was recognized. Sharing across a few donors was seen in 4% to 6.5% of naive CD4 clonotypes.

This clone is a singleton in its sample. The antigen is undetermined. This TCR derives from a man aged 18-30 years in good health. Some clones in this sample may be carry-over from other donors' samples. Specimen: naive CD8+ T cells from PBMCs. The chain recombines TRBV10-2 with TRBJ2-7; 7 bases are a match to TRBD2. In DNA form, the CDR3 reads TGCGCCAGCGCGAGCGGGACCTACGAGCAGTACTTC. It specifies CASASGTYEQYF.